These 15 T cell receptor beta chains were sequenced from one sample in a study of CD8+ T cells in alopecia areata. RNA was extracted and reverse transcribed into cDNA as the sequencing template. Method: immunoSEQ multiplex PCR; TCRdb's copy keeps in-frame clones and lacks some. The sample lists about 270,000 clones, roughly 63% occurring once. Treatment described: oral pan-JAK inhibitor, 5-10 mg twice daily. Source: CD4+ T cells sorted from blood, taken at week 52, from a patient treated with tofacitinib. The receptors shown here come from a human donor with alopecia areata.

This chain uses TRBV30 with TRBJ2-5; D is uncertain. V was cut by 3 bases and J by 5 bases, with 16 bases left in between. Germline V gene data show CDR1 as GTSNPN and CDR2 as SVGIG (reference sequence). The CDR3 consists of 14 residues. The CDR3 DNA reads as TGTGCCTGGAGCCCTTATGGTGCTAGGGAGACCCAGTACTTC. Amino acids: CAWSPYGARETQYF.

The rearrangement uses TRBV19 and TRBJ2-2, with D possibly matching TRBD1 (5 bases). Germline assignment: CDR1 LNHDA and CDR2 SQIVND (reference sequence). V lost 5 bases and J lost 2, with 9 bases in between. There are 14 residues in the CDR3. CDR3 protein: CASSWQGNTGELFF. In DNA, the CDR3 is TGTGCCAGTAGTTGGCAGGGAAACACCGGGGAGCTGTTTTTT.

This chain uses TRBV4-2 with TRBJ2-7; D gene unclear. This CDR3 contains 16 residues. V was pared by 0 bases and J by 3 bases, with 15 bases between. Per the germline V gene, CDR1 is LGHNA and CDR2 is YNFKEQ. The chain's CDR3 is CASSQEAGAYSYEQYF. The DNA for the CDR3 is TGTGCCAGCAGCCAAGAAGCAGGAGCCTACAGCTACGAGCAGTACTTC.

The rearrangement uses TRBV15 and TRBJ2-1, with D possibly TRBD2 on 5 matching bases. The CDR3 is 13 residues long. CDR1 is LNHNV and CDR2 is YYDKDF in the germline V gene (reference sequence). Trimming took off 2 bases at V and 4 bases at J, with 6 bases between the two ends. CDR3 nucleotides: TGTGCCACCAGCAGAAGCGGATACAATGAGCAGTTCTTC. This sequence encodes CATSRSGYNEQFF. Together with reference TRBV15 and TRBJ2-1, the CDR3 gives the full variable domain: DAMVIQNPRYQVTQFGKPVTLSCSQTLNHNVMYWYQQKSSQAPKLLFHYYDKDFNNEADTPDNFQSRRPNTSFCFLDIRSPGLGDTAMYLCATSRSGYNEQFFGPGTRLTVL.

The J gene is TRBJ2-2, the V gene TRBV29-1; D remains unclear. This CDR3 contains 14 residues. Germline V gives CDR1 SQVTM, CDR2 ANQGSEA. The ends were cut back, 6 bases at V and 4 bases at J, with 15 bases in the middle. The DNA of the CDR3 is TGCAGCGTCGTTTTGACGGCAGGCACCGGGGAGCTGTTTTTT. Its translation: CSVVLTAGTGELFF.

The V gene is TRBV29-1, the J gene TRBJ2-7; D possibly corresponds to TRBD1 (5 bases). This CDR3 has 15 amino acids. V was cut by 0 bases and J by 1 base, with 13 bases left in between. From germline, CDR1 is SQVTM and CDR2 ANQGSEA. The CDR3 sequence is CSVEERGRESYEQYF. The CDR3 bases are TGCAGCGTTGAAGAAAGGGGCAGGGAATCCTACGAGCAGTACTTC.

CDR3 DNA: TGTGCCAGCAGCCAAAGTCCCGGTTCGGGGGTCGAGACAGATACGCAGTATTTT. This translates into CASSQSPGSGVETDTQYF. The chain carries TRBV4-2 and TRBJ2-3, with a tentative D call TRBD2 (6 bases). The CDR3 is 18 residues long. V lost 2 bases, J lost 3 bases, and 21 bases lay in between. Germline values: CDR1 LGHNA, CDR2 YNFKEQ.

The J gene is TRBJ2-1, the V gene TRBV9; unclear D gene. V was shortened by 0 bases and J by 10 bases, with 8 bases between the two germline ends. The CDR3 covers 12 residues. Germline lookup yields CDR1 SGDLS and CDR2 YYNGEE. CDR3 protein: CASSVVGSEQFF. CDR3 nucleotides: TGTGCCAGCAGCGTAGTCGGCAGCGAGCAGTTCTTC.

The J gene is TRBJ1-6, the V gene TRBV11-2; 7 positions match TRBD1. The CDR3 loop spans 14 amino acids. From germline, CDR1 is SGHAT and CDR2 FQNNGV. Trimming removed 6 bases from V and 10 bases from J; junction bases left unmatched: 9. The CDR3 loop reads CASSQQGSGSPLHF. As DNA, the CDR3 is TGTGCCAGCAGTCAACAGGGGTCTGGGTCACCCCTCCACTTT.

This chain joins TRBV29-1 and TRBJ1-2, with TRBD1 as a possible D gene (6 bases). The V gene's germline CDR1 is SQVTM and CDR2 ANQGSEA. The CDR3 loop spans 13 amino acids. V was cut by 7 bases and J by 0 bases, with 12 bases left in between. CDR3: CSADSLANYGYTF. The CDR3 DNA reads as TGCAGCGCGGACAGCCTAGCTAACTATGGCTACACCTTC.

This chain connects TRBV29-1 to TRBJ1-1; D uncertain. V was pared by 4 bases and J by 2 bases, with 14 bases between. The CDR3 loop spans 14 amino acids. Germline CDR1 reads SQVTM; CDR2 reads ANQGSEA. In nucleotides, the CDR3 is TGCAGCGTTGCCACCCATACCCTCAACACTGAAGCTTTCTTT. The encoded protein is CSVATHTLNTEAFF.

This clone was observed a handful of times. This chain's CDR3 is CASSPGTGLYEQFF. For the CDR3, the DNA is TGTGCCAGCAGCCCCGGGACAGGGTTATATGAGCAGTTCTTC. The chain links TRBV25-1 to TRBJ2-1, with 9 bases lining up with TRBD1. Germline CDR1 is MGHDK and CDR2 is SYGVNS. Trimming took 6 bases from V and 8 from J; bases not matched to a gene: 8. The CDR3 spans 14 residues.

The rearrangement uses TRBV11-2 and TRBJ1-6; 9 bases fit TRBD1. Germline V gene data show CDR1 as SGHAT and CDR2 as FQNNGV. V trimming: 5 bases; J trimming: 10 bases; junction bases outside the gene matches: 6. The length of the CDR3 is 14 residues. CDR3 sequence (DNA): TGTGCCAGCAGCCTGGACAGGGGCAGCTCACCCCTCCACTTT. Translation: CASSLDRGSSPLHF.

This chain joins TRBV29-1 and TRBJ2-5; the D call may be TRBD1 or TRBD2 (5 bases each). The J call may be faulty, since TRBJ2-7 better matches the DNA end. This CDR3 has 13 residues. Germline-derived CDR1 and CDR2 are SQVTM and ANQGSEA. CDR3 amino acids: CSVAEGLGYEQYF. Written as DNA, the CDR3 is TGCAGCGTTGCAGAGGGGCTCGGCTACGAGCAGTACTTC.

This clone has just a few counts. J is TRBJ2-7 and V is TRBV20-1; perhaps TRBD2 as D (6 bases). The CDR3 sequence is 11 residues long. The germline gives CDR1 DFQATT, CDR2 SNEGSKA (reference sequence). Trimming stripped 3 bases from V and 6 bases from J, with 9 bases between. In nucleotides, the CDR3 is TGCAGTGCTAGTGGAGGGATCGAGCAGTACTTC. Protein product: CSASGGIEQYF.